What follows are 8 T cell receptor beta chains derived from one specimen sequenced in a study of blood T cell repertoires in COVID-19. TCRdb's table, derived via immunoSEQ multiplex PCR, lists solely in-frame clones and lacks some. The sample has 65,000 to 90,000 clones; approximately 78% are singletons. The sequencing input was peripheral blood. These receptors all stem from a man aged 55 to 69 with acute or convalescent COVID-19.

The rearrangement links TRBV6-6 to TRBJ2-7, with D tentatively TRBD1 (5 bases). Trimming shortened V by 0 bases and J by 0 bases, and 12 bases separated the two germline ends. The CDR3 runs 16 residues. Per the germline V gene, CDR1 is MNHNY and CDR2 is SVGAGI (reference sequence). CDR3 nucleotide sequence: TGTGCCAGCAGTTACTCGAGACAGCATAGCTCCTACGAGCAGTACTTC. Encoded protein: CASSYSRQHSSYEQYF.

The rearrangement links TRBV7-2 to TRBJ1-5; TRBD1 might be the D (5 bases). Germline assignment: CDR1 SGHTA and CDR2 FQGNSA. The V and J ends lost 5 bases and 9 bases respectively, with 20 bases between them. The CDR3 sequence is 15 residues long. The CDR3 loop is CASSPAGRGSGPQHF. The CDR3 DNA reads as TGTGCCAGCAGCCCAGCGGGGAGGGGATCAGGGCCCCAGCATTTT.

This CDR3 reads CASSPLGQGRTNTEAFF. As DNA, the CDR3 is TGTGCCAGCTCACCTCTCGGACAGGGAAGAACGAACACTGAAGCTTTCTTT. The gene calls are TRBV18 and TRBJ1-1, with 8 positions matching TRBD1. Germline values: CDR1 KGHSH, CDR2 LQKENI. This CDR3 contains 17 residues. V was pared by 3 bases and J by 1 base, with 10 bases of the junction left unmatched.

This clone turned up a few times. The chain joins TRBV2 to TRBJ2-5; D is possibly TRBD2 (5 bases). Looked up from germline, CDR1 is SNHLY and CDR2 is FYNNEI. The CDR3 extends over 13 amino acids. Trimming removed 8 bases from V and 2 bases from J, with 12 bases in between. The CDR3 region is CASAATTQETQYF. CDR3 DNA: TGTGCCAGCGCAGCGACTACACAAGAGACCCAGTACTTC.

V usage is TRBV7-9 and J usage is TRBJ1-2, with D uncertain. The CDR3 covers 13 residues. Germline CDR1 and CDR2: SEHNR and FQNEAQ (reference sequence). V shed 5 bases and J shed 4 bases, with 11 bases lying between them. In DNA form, the CDR3 reads TGTGCCAGCAGCACCACGACAACCTATGGCTACACCTTC. Its protein product is CASSTTTTYGYTF.

This rearrangement joins TRBV18 to TRBJ1-2; weak D call: TRBD1 (6 bases). The V end lost 5 bases, the J end lost 0 bases, and 16 bases lay between the germline ends. Germline CDR1 and CDR2: KGHSH and LQKENI. This CDR3 spans 16 amino acids. The CDR3 reads CASSAGRGDPNYGYTF. In DNA, the CDR3 is TGTGCCAGCTCAGCAGGCAGGGGAGACCCTAACTATGGCTACACCTTC.

The rearrangement links TRBV5-6 to TRBJ2-1; 10 bases align to TRBD2. CDR1 SGHDT and CDR2 YYEEEE come from the germline V gene. This CDR3 has 16 residues. V lost 2 bases, J lost 8 bases, and 10 bases stayed unmatched. CDR3 coding DNA: TGTGCCAGCAGCTTTTTGGCAGCGGGAGGGCTGGATGAGCAGTTCTTC. The encoded protein is CASSFLAAGGLDEQFF.

This sequence joins TRBV6-5 and TRBJ1-1; no definite D call. The CDR3 has 12 residues. The ends were cut back, 4 bases at V and 1 base at J, with 4 bases in the middle. CDR1 is MNHEY, CDR2 SVGAGI, per germline. CDR3 nucleotides: TGTGCCAGCAGTTCAGGGAACACTGAAGCTTTCTTT. Encoded protein: CASSSGNTEAFF.